These 29 T cell receptor beta chains were sequenced from one sample in a study of cytomegalovirus exposure and HLA in healthy donors. This PCR relied on a set of 60 Vbeta primers and 13 Jbeta primers. Generated by immunoSEQ multiplex PCR, the TCRdb table keeps only in-frame clones and is missing some. The sample lists under 150,000 clones; roughly 79% were seen once. Sequencing used PBMCs. Receptors originate from a woman in her thirties or forties in good health and CMV-seronegative.

V is TRBV28 and J is TRBJ1-1, with 11 bases aligning to TRBD1. J was trimmed by 11 bases and V by 2 bases; bases with no gene match: 1. The CDR3 runs to 12 residues. Germline V gene data show CDR1 as MDHEN and CDR2 as SYDVKM. In nucleotides, the CDR3 is TGTGCCAGCAGTTTAGGGACAGGGGGGGCTTTCTTT. It codes for CASSLGTGGAFF.

This clone has only one observation. This chain joins TRBV28 and TRBJ2-7, with a possible D match to TRBD1 (5 bases). The ends were cut back, 5 bases at V and 6 bases at J, with 11 bases in the middle. Germline V CDR1 and CDR2: MDHEN, SYDVKM. The CDR3 extends over 12 amino acids. The CDR3 sequence is CASSPTGREQYF. In DNA form, the CDR3 reads TGTGCCAGCAGTCCCACAGGCCGCGAGCAGTACTTC. Combining the CDR3 with reference TRBV28 and TRBJ2-7 gives the whole variable domain DVKVTQSSRYLVKRTGEKVFLECVQDMDHENMFWYRQDPGLGLRLIYFSYDVKMKEKGDIPEGYSVSREKKERFSLILESASTNQTSMYLCASSPTGREQYFGPGTRLTVT.

V usage is TRBV7-9 and J usage is TRBJ2-5, with 7 bases fitting TRBD1. The CDR3 totals 14 residues. Germline trimming cut 4 bases from V and 2 bases from J; bases unmatched to any gene: 4. The V gene's germline CDR1 is SEHNR and CDR2 FQNEAQ (reference sequence). The CDR3, as DNA: TGTGCCAGCAGCTCGGGACAGCCACAAGAGACCCAGTACTTC. It encodes CASSSGQPQETQYF.

V gene TRBV2 combines with J gene TRBJ2-7; 10 bases are shared with TRBD1. The V segment lost 5 bases and the J segment 4 bases; nucleotides outside the gene matches: 2. The CDR3 has 13 amino acids. Germline V gene lookup returns CDR1 SNHLY and CDR2 FYNNEI. The CDR3 DNA is TGTGCCAGCAGTCGGGACAGGGGTTACGAGCAGTACTTC. Protein: CASSRDRGYEQYF.

This rearrangement joins TRBV29-1 to TRBJ2-7; 11 positions match TRBD2. The CDR3 totals 14 residues. V gave up 8 bases and J gave up 2 bases; unmatched junction bases: 8. Germline V gene sequence: CDR1 SQVTM, CDR2 ANQGSEA. This CDR3 reads CSTRRLAGPYEQYF. DNA for the CDR3: TGCAGCACACGGAGACTAGCGGGACCCTACGAGCAGTACTTC.

This chain uses TRBV7-3 with TRBJ2-2; 7 bases match TRBD2. V was pared by 5 bases and J by 5 bases, with 5 bases of the junction left unmatched. The CDR3 covers 14 residues. Germline lookup yields CDR1 SGHTA and CDR2 FQGTGA. DNA of the CDR3: TGTGCCAGCAGCAGGACTAGTAAAACCGGGGAGCTGTTTTTT. Its protein product is CASSRTSKTGELFF.

This chain connects TRBV18 to TRBJ2-7; TRBD1 might be the D (6 bases). V was clipped by 6 bases and J by 5 bases, with 11 bases between them. The germline V gene has CDR1 KGHSH and CDR2 LQKENI. There are 12 residues in the CDR3. CDR3 sequence reads: CASSPYRDEQYF. The CDR3 region has the DNA TGTGCCAGCTCCCCCTACAGGGACGAGCAGTACTTC.

V gene TRBV28 combines with J gene TRBJ2-6; tentatively, D is TRBD1 (5 bases). CDR3 length: 15 amino acids. Germline CDR1 and CDR2: MDHEN and SYDVKM. Trimming removed 10 bases from V and 2 bases from J, with 15 bases in between. CDR3 residues: CATEITGTGANVLTF. The DNA for the CDR3 is TGTGCCACCGAGATTACAGGAACTGGGGCCAACGTCCTGACTTTC.

The rearrangement links TRBV16 to TRBJ1-1; D unresolved. Germline V gene sequence: CDR1 KGHSY, CDR2 FQNENV. The CDR3 spans 13 residues. V lost 0 bases to trimming and J lost 1 base, with 3 bases between them. CDR3 sequence (DNA): TGTGCCAGCAGCCAATCTAGGAACACTGAAGCTTTCTTT. Translated: CASSQSRNTEAFF.

The genes are TRBV6-5 and TRBJ2-3; D is unresolved. From germline, CDR1 is MNHEY and CDR2 SVGAGI. The CDR3 is made up of 12 amino acids. Trimming removed 4 bases from V and 2 bases from J, with 4 bases in between. As DNA, the CDR3 is TGTGCCAGCAGTTTAGACACAGATACGCAGTATTTT. Translated: CASSLDTDTQYF.

The V gene is TRBV29-1, the J gene TRBJ2-7; D remains ambiguous. This CDR3 comprises 12 residues. From germline, CDR1 is SQVTM and CDR2 ANQGSEA. V shed 1 base and J shed 2 bases, with 6 bases lying between them. The CDR3 DNA reads TGCAGCGTTGAAGTGGCAGCCTACGAGCAGTACTTC. This codes for CSVEVAAYEQYF.

The chain employs TRBV18 and TRBJ2-2; D not resolved. The CDR3 runs 15 residues. The germline V gene has CDR1 KGHSH and CDR2 LQKENI. The germline V and J ends were trimmed by 2 bases and 7 bases, with 14 bases remaining between them. CDR3 protein: CASSPRSLRGGELFF. CDR3 nucleotides: TGTGCCAGCTCACCAAGGTCTTTGAGAGGCGGGGAGCTGTTTTTT.

This clone appeared a few times. The chain combines TRBV13 with TRBJ2-4; 11 bases agree with TRBD2. The CDR3 sequence is 18 residues long. V dropped 5 bases and J dropped 4; count of bases not matched to a gene: 13. From germline, CDR1 is PRHDT and CDR2 FYEKMQ (reference sequence). The CDR3 spells CASSPSPGSGGGKNIQYF. CDR3 in DNA: TGTGCCAGCAGCCCGTCCCCGGGTAGCGGGGGGGGTAAAAACATTCAGTACTTC.

This rearrangement joins TRBV7-2 to TRBJ1-2; 9 nucleotides line up with TRBD1. Germline values: CDR1 SGHTA, CDR2 FQGNSA. The V gene end was trimmed by 5 bases and the J gene end by 8 bases; junction bases not matched to a gene: 9. The length of the CDR3 is 14 residues. The CDR3 nucleotides are TGTGCCAGCAGCGGCTGGGACAGGGAGGGGGGCTACACCTTC. Amino acid sequence: CASSGWDREGGYTF.

The chain employs TRBV7-3 and TRBJ1-5; possibly TRBD1 for D (5 bases). Trimming took 0 bases from V and 5 from J, leaving 5 bases between them. Per the germline V gene, CDR1 is SGHTA and CDR2 is FQGTGA. The CDR3 is made up of 13 amino acids. The CDR3 spells CASSLTGDQPQHF. CDR3 bases: TGTGCCAGCAGCTTAACAGGGGATCAGCCCCAGCATTTT. Drawing the rest from reference TRBV7-3 and TRBJ1-5, the complete variable domain is GAGVSQTPSNKVTEKGKYVELRCDPISGHTALYWYRQSLGQGPEFLIYFQGTGAADDSGLPNDRFFAVRPEGSVSTLKIQRTERGDSAVYLCASSLTGDQPQHFGDGTRLSIL.

This clone was counted only a few times. The chain combines TRBV18 with TRBJ1-1; D ambiguous. V was cut by 8 bases and J by 0 bases, with 4 bases left in between. Germline CDR1 KGHSH, CDR2 LQKENI. The CDR3 runs 11 residues. The DNA of the CDR3 is TGTGCCAGCATCATGAACACTGAAGCTTTCTTT. Translation: CASIMNTEAFF.

Written as DNA, the CDR3 is TGCGCCAGCAGCCCGTGGACAGGGGCCTTGAACACTGAAGCTTTCTTT. This sequence encodes CASSPWTGALNTEAFF. This chain connects TRBV5-1 to TRBJ1-1; 9 bases fit TRBD1. The V gene's germline CDR1 is SGHRS and CDR2 YFSETQ. This CDR3 has 16 residues. J was trimmed by 0 bases and V by 4 bases; bases with no gene match: 7.

This sequence joins TRBV5-1 and TRBJ2-1; 7 bases align to TRBD1. CDR3 length: 14 amino acids. V lost 3 bases and J lost 1; bases outside the gene matches: 1. Per germline, CDR1 SGHRS and CDR2 YFSETQ. CDR3 DNA: TGCGCCAGCAGCTCGACAGGGTCCTACAATGAGCAGTTCTTC. Encoded protein: CASSSTGSYNEQFF.

This chain connects TRBV6-1 to TRBJ1-1, with TRBD1 identical over 7 bases. After removal of 6 bases from V and 5 bases from J, the junction contained 6 bases not matched to a gene. The CDR3 length is 13 residues. Germline CDR1 is MNHNS and CDR2 is SASEGT. As DNA, the CDR3 is TGTGCCAGCAGACAAGACAGGGTAACTGAAGCTTTCTTT. This codes for CASRQDRVTEAFF.

V is TRBV6-4 and J is TRBJ2-2; TRBD1 aligns across 9 bases. The CDR3 runs 14 residues. After removal of 7 bases from V and 3 bases from J, the junction contained 3 bases not matched to a gene. Germline V CDR1 and CDR2: MRHNA, SNTAGT. The CDR3 region has the DNA TGTGCCAGCAAGGACAGGGGAGACACCGGGGAGCTGTTTTTT. Translating gives CASKDRGDTGELFF.

The V gene is TRBV10-3, the J gene TRBJ1-1; 8 bases match TRBD1. Per germline, CDR1 ENHRY and CDR2 SYGVKD. V lost 6 bases, J lost 1 base, and 13 bases stayed unmatched. The CDR3 covers 17 residues. DNA for the CDR3: TGTGCCATCAGCAGGATGTCGCCCGGGACAGGGAACACTGAAGCTTTCTTT. Translation gives CAISRMSPGTGNTEAFF.

The J gene is TRBJ2-5, the V gene TRBV7-9; 8 bases are a match to TRBD1. Gene TRBJ2-7 matches the end of the DNA better, so the J call may be wrong. This CDR3 has 12 amino acids. Germline CDR1 SEHNR, CDR2 FQNEAQ (reference sequence). This chain's CDR3 is CASSYTGGEQYF. Here the CDR3 DNA reads TGTGCCAGCAGCTATACAGGGGGCGAGCAGTACTTC.

The J gene is TRBJ2-1, the V gene TRBV28; 10 bases align to TRBD2. The CDR3 covers 16 residues. Germline V gene data show CDR1 as MDHEN and CDR2 as SYDVKM. Trimming took 6 bases from V and 10 from J; bases not matched to a gene: 15. CDR3: CASRRQVAGGPREQFF. The DNA of the CDR3 is TGTGCCAGCAGGCGCCAGGTAGCGGGAGGCCCCAGAGAGCAGTTCTTC.

V is TRBV10-3 and J is TRBJ2-7; D is ambiguous. Per germline, CDR1 ENHRY and CDR2 SYGVKD. The V gene lost 0 bases and the J gene lost 7 bases, with 7 bases spanning the gap. The CDR3 consists of 12 residues. CDR3 in DNA: TGTGCCATCAGTGAGTCTTCCCTTGAGCAGTACTTC. Its protein is CAISESSLEQYF.

This chain links TRBV7-8 with TRBJ2-1; TRBD2 matches at 7 bases. There are 15 residues in the CDR3. Losses at the gene ends were 6 bases for V and 2 bases for J; bases not matched to a gene: 7. Germline values: CDR1 SGHVS, CDR2 FQNEAQ. The DNA of the CDR3 is TGTGCCAGCAGTCAAAGCGGGACGGCCTACAATGAGCAGTTCTTC. Its translation is CASSQSGTAYNEQFF.

The V and J genes are TRBV5-1 and TRBJ1-1; no firm D call. Germline V gene lookup returns CDR1 SGHRS and CDR2 YFSETQ. The CDR3 contains 11 residues. The V and J ends lost 4 bases and 8 bases respectively, with 9 bases between them. The CDR3 here is CASSPAGEAFF. CDR3 bases: TGCGCCAGCAGCCCCGCCGGGGAAGCTTTCTTT.

The rearrangement links TRBV5-4 to TRBJ1-4, with 7 bases that match TRBD1. Unmatched junction bases numbered 5, after V lost 7 bases and J lost 2 bases. Germline lookup yields CDR1 SGHNT and CDR2 YYREEE (reference sequence). CDR3 length: 14 amino acids. Here the CDR3 reads CASGQGQTNEKLFF. The CDR3 DNA is TGTGCCAGCGGCCAGGGACAGACTAATGAAAAACTGTTTTTT.

This chain connects TRBV30 to TRBJ2-7, with D unclear. V lost 4 bases to trimming and J lost 4 bases, with 8 bases between them. CDR1 GTSNPN and CDR2 SVGIG come from the germline V gene (reference sequence). The CDR3 is 11 amino acids. As DNA, the CDR3 is TGTGCCTGGAAGACTGAGTACGAGCAGTACTTC. Its protein is CAWKTEYEQYF.

This clone was seen a single time. J is TRBJ1-1 and V is TRBV7-9; tentative D call: TRBD1 (6 bases). V shed 1 base and J shed 10 bases, with 13 bases lying between them. Germline lookup yields CDR1 SEHNR and CDR2 FQNEAQ (reference sequence). The CDR3 loop spans 13 amino acids. Here the CDR3 DNA reads TGTGCCAGCAGCTTAGACGCAACAGGGAGAGCTTTCTTT. Residues: CASSLDATGRAFF.